This T cell receptor (beta chain) is from a study of blood T cell repertoires in COVID-19. Produced via immunoSEQ multiplex PCR; TCRdb's table is partial and in-frame only. In the table there are roughly 160,000 clones, around 83% of which are singletons. Germline V CDR1 and CDR2: SGDLS, YYNGEE. The ends lost 4 bases at V and 7 bases at J; junction bases unmatched: 5. The CDR3 spans 13 residues. Source material: peripheral blood. The V gene is TRBV9, the J gene TRBJ1-2, with 9 positions matching TRBD1. This TCR came from a man between 35 and 55 years old with acute or convalescent COVID-19. In nucleotides, the CDR3 is TGTGCCAGCAGCTTCCGGGACAGGGCTGGCTACACCTTC. It encodes CASSFRDRAGYTF.